What follows is one T cell receptor (beta chain) and its context. Its specificity is unknown. CD45RA-negative memory and CD45RA+ naive subsets were split from the CD4+ cells. V gave up 3 bases and J gave up 0 bases, with 15 bases separating them. Per germline, CDR1 MDHEN and CDR2 SYDVKM. This CDR3 is 17 amino acids long. Replicate PCRs for sorted subsets used about 200 ng DNA; this equaled about 30,000 T cell genomes. Sequencing was performed with immunoSEQ multiplex PCR; in TCRdb, only in-frame clones are kept and a portion is missing. The data show more than 850,000 clones, about four fifths seen once. These data are taken from a study of shared clonotypes between healthy human individuals. The study, taken as a whole, reports: Large sequencing depth failed to make sorted-subset sequencing complete, rarefaction showed.

The rearrangement joins TRBV28 to TRBJ1-3, with D maybe TRBD1 (5 bases). Sequencing was done on a sample of memory CD4+ T cells from PBMCs. The subset is: CD45RA-negative fraction. The sequence derives from a man between 18 and 29 years old in good health. Some clones in this sample may be carry-over from other donors' samples. The CDR3 coding sequence is TGTGCCAGCAGTTTTTTGTCAGCGACAGACTCTGGAAACACCATATATTTT. It yields the protein CASSFLSATDSGNTIYF.